The 17 T cell receptor beta chains below come from one sample, sequenced in a study of T cell repertoires in cytomegalovirus infection. In TCRdb, the reads were re-called with MiXCR into one record per CDR3 protein. There are roughly 80,000 distinct CDR3 sequences in the sample; around 40% occur only once, and about 92% lies in the top ten. Their specific antigens are unknown. The sequences come from CD8+ T cells from cultured PBMCs, collected from culture after CMV antigen stimulation. These receptors all come from a human donor in good health (CMV status not recorded). Some clones in this sample may be carry-over from other donors' samples.

This clonotype showed up just a few times. The chain recombines TRBV10-2 with TRBJ2-1, with 16 bases aligning to TRBD2. The CDR3 is 20 amino acids. The V segment lost 4 bases and the J segment 8 bases; nucleotides outside the gene matches: 17. The germline gives CDR1 WSHSY, CDR2 SAAADI. CDR3 bases: TGCGCCAGCAGTGTGAAGCTGGGACTAGCGGGGGGGCTTATATCTCATGAGCAGTTCTTC. Encoded protein: CASSVKLGLAGGLISHEQFF.

For the CDR3, the DNA is TGTGCCAGCAGTGAACATATGGACGACTACGAGCAGTACTTC. Translated, it gives CASSEHMDDYEQYF. This chain uses TRBV25-1 with TRBJ2-7, with unresolved D. The CDR3 runs 14 residues. Germline assignment: CDR1 MGHDK and CDR2 SYGVNS. With 2 bases removed from V and 3 bases from J, the gap between germline ends came to 11 bases.

V usage is TRBV7-4 and J usage is TRBJ2-1, with 9 nucleotides matching TRBD1. V shed 5 bases, J shed 4 bases, and the junction held 9 bases outside the gene matches. This CDR3 has 16 residues. Germline loops: CDR1 SGHVT, CDR2 SQSDAQ. In DNA, the CDR3 is TGTGCCAGCAGCCCGAAAACGGGACAGGGTTACAATGAGCAGTTCTTC. Translated: CASSPKTGQGYNEQFF.

The V gene is TRBV5-1, the J gene TRBJ1-1; no clear D. Trimming stripped 4 bases from V and 1 base from J, with 11 bases between. This CDR3 region has 14 residues. The V gene's germline CDR1 is SGHRS and CDR2 YFSETQ. CDR3 region: CASSDGRTNTEAFF. Written as DNA, the CDR3 is TGCGCCAGCAGCGACGGACGGACGAACACTGAAGCTTTCTTT. Combining the CDR3 with reference TRBV5-1 and TRBJ1-1 gives the whole variable domain KAGVTQTPRYLIKTRGQQVTLSCSPISGHRSVSWYQQTPGQGLQFLFEYFSETQRNKGNFPGRFSGRQFSNSRSEMNVSTLELGDSALYLCASSDGRTNTEAFFGQGTRLTVV.

The chain employs TRBV19 and TRBJ1-2; D not resolved. CDR1 and CDR2 from the germline V gene are LNHDA and SQIVND (reference sequence). The CDR3 totals 12 residues. V was trimmed by 5 bases and J by 5 bases, leaving 9 bases between them. CDR3 loop: CASSPGQYGYTF. The CDR3 nucleotides are TGTGCCAGTAGTCCCGGTCAGTATGGCTACACCTTC.

In this sample, this clonotype turned up a few times. The chain couples TRBV10-3 to TRBJ2-7, with TRBD2 matching 8 bases. J gave up 1 base and V 6 bases, and 11 bases lay outside the gene matches. The germline gives CDR1 ENHRY, CDR2 SYGVKD. The CDR3 sequence is 16 residues long. CDR3 sequence: CAIRHTSGPRSYEQYF. CDR3 nucleotide sequence: TGTGCCATCAGGCACACTAGCGGCCCACGGTCCTACGAGCAGTACTTC.

The chain has TRBV2 and TRBJ2-3; D might be TRBD2 (6 bases). The germline gives CDR1 SNHLY, CDR2 FYNNEI. V gave up 6 bases and J gave up 2 bases, with 15 bases separating them. This CDR3 has 15 amino acids. The CDR3: CASSLSGLLTDTQYF. Here the CDR3 DNA reads TGTGCCAGCAGCCTTAGCGGTTTGCTCACAGATACGCAGTATTTT.

This clonotype was counted only a few times. This CDR3 is CASSQDSVQNIQYF. The DNA of the CDR3 is TGTGCCAGCAGCCAAGACAGTGTCCAAAACATTCAGTACTTC. The chain employs TRBV7-2 and TRBJ2-4, with a weak D call TRBD1 (5 bases). The CDR3 spans 14 residues. Trimming removed 5 bases at V and 5 bases at J, with 13 bases between. The V gene's germline CDR1 is SGHTA and CDR2 FQGNSA.

This clonotype showed up just a few times. J is TRBJ2-5 and V is TRBV6-2 or TRBV6-3; D is undetermined. V was cut by 6 bases and J by 2 bases, with 10 bases left in between. Germline V gene sequence: CDR1 MNHEY, CDR2 SVGEGT. The CDR3 covers 13 residues. The CDR3 protein is CASRRDVQETQYF. As DNA, the CDR3 is TGTGCCAGCAGGCGCGACGTACAAGAGACCCAGTACTTC.

The chain employs TRBV7-9 and TRBJ2-5, with 11 nucleotides matching TRBD1. V lost 5 bases and J lost 5; bases outside the gene matches: 7. The V gene's germline CDR1 is SEHNR and CDR2 FQNEAQ (reference sequence). This CDR3 region has 15 residues. The CDR3 DNA sequence: TGTGCCAGCAGCCCGAGGACAGGGGGCGCGGAGACCCAGTACTTC. Encoded protein: CASSPRTGGAETQYF.

V and J are TRBV7-8 and TRBJ2-1; TRBD1 matches at 12 bases. Losses at the gene ends were 2 bases for V and 5 bases for J; bases not matched to a gene: 19. There are 21 residues in the CDR3. Germline V gives CDR1 SGHVS, CDR2 FQNEAQ. The CDR3 bases are TGTGCCAGCAGCTTATGGCACCGGGACAGGGGGCGGTCTCCCCGCCACAATGAGCAGTTCTTC. Its protein is CASSLWHRDRGRSPRHNEQFF. Combining the CDR3 with reference TRBV7-8 and TRBJ2-1 gives the whole variable domain GAGVSQSPRYKVAKRGQDVALRCDPISGHVSLFWYQQALGQGPEFLTYFQNEAQLDKSGLPSDRFFAERPEGSVSTLKIQRTQQEDSAVYLCASSLWHRDRGRSPRHNEQFFGPGTRLTVL.

V usage is TRBV2 and J usage is TRBJ2-7, with 7 nucleotides matching TRBD2. The CDR3 loop spans 15 amino acids. From germline, CDR1 is SNHLY and CDR2 FYNNEI. V trimming: 3 bases; J trimming: 6 bases; junction bases outside the gene matches: 11. The CDR3 reads CASSESLAVSGEQYF. The DNA of the CDR3 is TGTGCCAGCAGTGAGAGTCTAGCGGTTAGCGGCGAGCAGTACTTC.

This clonotype was recorded once. V and J are TRBV7-6 and TRBJ2-1; 8 positions match TRBD1. Germline lookup yields CDR1 SGHVS and CDR2 FNYEAQ. There are 13 residues in the CDR3. The J segment lost 5 bases and the V segment lost 5 bases, leaving 2 bases of the junction unmatched. The CDR3 nucleotides are TGTGCCAGCAGCGCGACAGGGGACAATGAGCAGTTCTTC. It codes for CASSATGDNEQFF.

In this sample, this clonotype turned up a few times. At one end, the junction sequence differs from germline, possibly due to a read error. The chain joins TRBV29-1 to TRBJ1-1; the D is unclear. Germline V gene sequence: CDR1 SQVTM, CDR2 ANQGSEA. The CDR3 loop spans 15 amino acids. The CDR3 DNA sequence: TGCAGTGTTGTAAGCCAAGGGAACTTTAACACTGAAGCTTTCTTT. Translated, it gives CSVVSQGNFNTEAFF.

For the CDR3, the DNA is TGTGCCAGCAGTCTCCCCGGACTAGGTGGCACAGATACGCAGTATTTT. Its translation: CASSLPGLGGTDTQYF. The chain couples TRBV12-3 or TRBV12-4 to TRBJ2-3; 7 bases are shared with TRBD2. The CDR3 totals 16 residues. The ends lost 5 bases at V and 1 base at J; junction bases unmatched: 9.

The chain employs TRBV2 and TRBJ2-1; possibly TRBD1 for D (6 bases). This CDR3 comprises 14 residues. The V gene lost 4 bases and the J gene lost 1 base, with 8 bases spanning the gap. The germline CDR1 and CDR2 sequences are SNHLY and FYNNEI. CDR3 DNA: TGTGCCAGCAGTGCGGACAGTTCCTACAATGAGCAGTTCTTC. This sequence encodes CASSADSSYNEQFF.

This clonotype was counted many times. The rearrangement links TRBV7-6 to TRBJ1-4; weak D call: TRBD1 (6 bases). CDR1 and CDR2 (germline): SGHVS, FNYEAQ. Trimming stripped 3 bases from V and 6 bases from J, with 11 bases between. The CDR3 is 14 amino acids. The CDR3 is CASSLRRGYEKLFF. The CDR3, as DNA: TGTGCCAGCAGCTTGCGCAGGGGATATGAAAAACTGTTTTTT.